Listed below are T cell receptor beta chains from one sample, sequenced in a study of blood T cell repertoires in COVID-19. Data came from immunoSEQ multiplex PCR; TCRdb stores just in-frame clones and leaves some out. The data show around 78,000 clones, around 88% seen once. Sequencing was done on a sample of PBMCs or T cells enriched from blood (not recorded which). Receptor source: a woman aged 45-60 years with acute COVID-19. CDR3s leave out the opening cysteine and the closing phenylalanine or tryptophan. Fields, in order: D gene, V gene, J gene, CDR3 protein. D genes are given only for firm matches.

>NA|TRBV3-1/TRBV3-2|TRBJ1-2
ASSQGMTSNYGYT
>NA|TRBV6-5|TRBJ2-7
ASSYTGEQY
>NA|TRBV7-6|TRBJ2-7
ASSPDRFEQY
>NA|TRBV14|TRBJ2-1
ASSQDPGLDEQF
>TRBD2|TRBV29-1|TRBJ2-3
SVQFASGGVDTQY
>TRBD1|TRBV5-4|TRBJ1-4
ASSSGQFNEKLF
>NA|TRBV7-8|TRBJ2-2
ASSLGTAGTGELF
>TRBD1|TRBV2|TRBJ2-1
ASVPGTAYNEQF
>NA|TRBV9|TRBJ1-1
ASSVARGSVGTEAF
>NA|TRBV5-4|TRBJ1-1
ASSLVGQEAF
>NA|TRBV10-3|TRBJ1-5
AISGQGPSNQPQH
>NA|TRBV19|TRBJ2-2
ASSPLAAGENTGELF
>NA|TRBV5-1|TRBJ1-3
ASSLASADSGNTIY
>TRBD2|TRBV5-1|TRBJ2-1
ASSNLAGGYNEQF